Only one count was recorded for the clone carrying this T cell receptor beta chain. Its antigen is currently unknown. This table comes from immunoSEQ multiplex PCR, and its TCRdb copy is limited to in-frame clones, with some not included. Found here are about 120,000 clones, roughly 89% of them singletons; the top ten hold about 1%. The data were obtained in a study of cytomegalovirus exposure and HLA in healthy donors. Study summary: The same platform as the roughly 700 first-cohort repertoires was used for the 95 to 150 validation repertoires, a later analysis reported. Study findings and constraints: Whilst most TCR sequences proved rare, a subset of public TCRs occurred across many donors. The classifier was said to identify cytomegalovirus status with high specificity and sensitivity. The tendency of first-cohort TCR clusters to co-occur in the approximately 120 validation repertoires was identified by a subsequent analysis.

Germline V lookup: CDR1 MNHEY, CDR2 SMNVEV (reference sequence). V was shortened by 6 bases and J by 3 bases, with 11 bases between the two germline ends. The CDR3 covers 13 residues. The receptor was derived from a woman between 18 and 29 years old in good health and CMV-seronegative. Sequencing used PBMCs. The chain combines TRBV27 with TRBJ1-2; D is possibly TRBD1 (6 bases). CDR3 loop: CASSLTGDYGYTF. The CDR3 region has the DNA TGTGCCAGCAGCCTGACAGGAGACTATGGCTACACCTTC.